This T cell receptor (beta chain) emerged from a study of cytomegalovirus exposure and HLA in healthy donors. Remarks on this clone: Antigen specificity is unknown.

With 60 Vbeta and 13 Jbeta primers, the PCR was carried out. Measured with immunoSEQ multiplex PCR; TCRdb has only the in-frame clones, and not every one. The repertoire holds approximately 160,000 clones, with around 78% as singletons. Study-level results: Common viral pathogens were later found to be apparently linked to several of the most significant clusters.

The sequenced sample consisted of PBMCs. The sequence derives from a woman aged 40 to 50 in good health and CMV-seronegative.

The CDR3 sequence: CASSWDSSAEAFF. The CDR3 DNA reads as TGTGCCAGCAGCTGGGACAGCTCTGCTGAAGCTTTCTTT. The rearrangement links TRBV7-2 to TRBJ1-1, with 7 bases that match TRBD1. CDR1 is SGHTA and CDR2 is FQGNSA in the germline V gene. Unmatched junction bases numbered 5, after V lost 4 bases and J lost 6 bases. This CDR3 contains 13 residues.